Presented here are 30 T cell receptor beta chains from one specimen sequenced in a study of blood T cell repertoires in COVID-19. The data were produced by immunoSEQ multiplex PCR, yet TCRdb's version contains in-frame clones alone and is incomplete. The table includes tens of thousands of clones, 88% detected once. Source material: peripheral blood. Every receptor here comes from a man aged 55 to 70 with acute or convalescent COVID-19.

The CDR3 coding sequence is TGTGCCAGCTCACCTAGCGGGAGCAGCAATGAGCAGTTCTTC. Protein product: CASSPSGSSNEQFF. The rearrangement links TRBV18 to TRBJ2-1, with TRBD2 identical over 9 bases. Germline values: CDR1 KGHSH, CDR2 LQKENI. The CDR3 contains 14 residues. V lost 3 bases to trimming and J lost 6 bases; unmatched junction nucleotides: 3. The whole variable domain, filled in from reference TRBV18 and TRBJ2-1, reads NAGVMQNPRHLVRRRGQEARLRCSPMKGHSHVYWYRQLPEEGLKFMVYLQKENIIDESGMPKERFSAEFPKEGPSILRIQQVVRGDSAAYFCASSPSGSSNEQFFGPGTRLTVL.

This sequence joins TRBV18 and TRBJ1-5; TRBD1 might be the D (5 bases). Germline CDR1 KGHSH, CDR2 LQKENI. V was clipped by 3 bases and J by 7 bases, with 10 bases between them. The CDR3 is 13 residues long. The CDR3 region is CASSPGTAQPQHF. The CDR3 DNA reads TGTGCCAGCTCACCGGGGACTGCACAGCCCCAGCATTTT.

The chain uses TRBV30 and TRBJ2-7; possible D gene TRBD2, 6 bases. The CDR3 contains 11 residues. The V gene lost 2 bases and the J gene lost 12 bases, with 14 bases spanning the gap. Germline-derived CDR1 and CDR2 are GTSNPN and SVGIG (reference sequence). The DNA for the CDR3 is TGTGCCTGGAGTTCGGGCGGGACTGGGTACTTC. Translating gives CAWSSGGTGYF.

V and J are TRBV27 and TRBJ1-2, with a tentative D call TRBD1 (6 bases). With 2 bases removed from V and 2 bases from J, the gap between germline ends came to 12 bases. This CDR3 contains 15 residues. The V gene's germline CDR1 is MNHEY and CDR2 SMNVEV (reference sequence). The CDR3 bases are TGTGCCAGCAGTTTAGAGGGGACAAGGAACTATGGCTACACCTTC. This sequence encodes CASSLEGTRNYGYTF.

This clone was detected only a few times. The chain carries TRBV4-1 and TRBJ2-3; TRBD1 is a possible D gene (7 bases). Deletions cut 8 bases from V and 1 base from J, with 13 bases between. Germline V gene data show CDR1 as MGHRA and CDR2 as YSYEKL. This CDR3 is built from 14 residues. CDR3 coding DNA: TGCGCCAGCGGCCCCAGGGGGGGCACAGATACGCAGTATTTT. It is translated as CASGPRGGTDTQYF.

The CDR3 loop reads CASSLGGTGVDEQYF. In nucleotides, the CDR3 is TGTGCCAGCAGCTTAGGAGGGACAGGGGTCGACGAGCAGTACTTC. The rearrangement uses TRBV7-9 and TRBJ2-7; TRBD1 matches at 10 bases. The trim removed 1 base at V and 5 bases at J, leaving 5 bases unmatched. The germline CDR1 and CDR2 sequences are SEHNR and FQNEAQ (reference sequence). This CDR3 region has 15 residues.

This clone was detected once. J is TRBJ1-1 and V is TRBV30; no reliable D call. The CDR3 covers 16 residues. Trimming pared 0 bases from V and 0 bases from J, leaving 14 bases between. Germline CDR1 GTSNPN, CDR2 SVGIG (reference sequence). This chain's CDR3 is CAWSVSKRRMNTEAFF. In DNA form, the CDR3 reads TGTGCCTGGAGTGTTAGTAAGCGGCGCATGAACACTGAAGCTTTCTTT.

This sequence joins TRBV12-3 or TRBV12-4 and TRBJ2-2; D is uncertain. Trimming removed 6 bases from V and 3 bases from J, with 8 bases in between. The CDR3 covers 13 residues. The CDR3 loop is CASSIQDTGELFF. The CDR3 DNA reads TGTGCCAGCAGCATACAAGACACCGGGGAGCTGTTTTTT.

The chain combines TRBV24-1 with TRBJ2-7; TRBD1 matches at 12 bases. V was clipped by 3 bases and J by 6 bases; unmatched bases: 5. The CDR3 is 15 residues long. Germline assignment: CDR1 KGHDR and CDR2 SFDVKD. The CDR3 spells CATSDPGTGGGEQYF. Written as DNA, the CDR3 is TGTGCCACCAGTGATCCCGGGACAGGGGGCGGCGAGCAGTACTTC.

V is TRBV18 and J is TRBJ1-2; a possible D gene is TRBD1 (6 bases). CDR3 length: 13 amino acids. CDR1 KGHSH and CDR2 LQKENI come from the germline V gene. With 3 bases removed from V and 8 bases from J, the gap between germline ends came to 13 bases. The CDR3 coding sequence is TGTGCCAGCTCACCCAACAGGGAGGGCGGCTACACCTTC. Translated, it gives CASSPNREGGYTF.

The chain joins TRBV7-9 to TRBJ1-1; TRBD1 is a possible D gene (5 bases). Germline values: CDR1 SEHNR, CDR2 FQNEAQ (reference sequence). V shed 5 bases and J shed 0 bases, with 10 bases lying between them. The length of the CDR3 is 14 residues. CDR3: CASSPQGVNTEAFF. The CDR3 nucleotides are TGTGCCAGCAGCCCCCAAGGGGTGAACACTGAAGCTTTCTTT.

The chain has TRBV9 and TRBJ2-1; 10 nucleotides match TRBD2. The CDR3 loop spans 15 amino acids. The germline V gene has CDR1 SGDLS and CDR2 YYNGEE. With V trimmed by 0 bases and J by 9 bases, 6 bases remained unmatched. CDR3: CASSVVAGGPGEQFF. In DNA, the CDR3 is TGTGCCAGCAGCGTAGTAGCGGGAGGCCCGGGTGAGCAGTTCTTC.

V is TRBV28 and J is TRBJ1-2; TRBD1 aligns across 8 bases. The CDR3 extends over 14 amino acids. Germline V gene lookup returns CDR1 MDHEN and CDR2 SYDVKM. V shed 5 bases and J 8 bases; nucleotides not matched to a gene: 10. DNA for the CDR3: TGTGCCAGCAGTCTAAACAGGGGGATAAGGGGCTACACCTTC. The encoded protein is CASSLNRGIRGYTF.

This rearrangement joins TRBV20-1 to TRBJ2-7; D possibly corresponds to TRBD2 (6 bases). V was trimmed by 3 bases and J by 5 bases, leaving 14 bases between them. The CDR3 runs to 13 residues. The germline V gene encodes CDR1 DFQATT and CDR2 SNEGSKA (reference sequence). In DNA form, the CDR3 reads TGCAGTGCTAGTACCGGGGGAGGAGACGAGCAGTACTTC. Its translation is CSASTGGGDEQYF.

V usage is TRBV30 and J usage is TRBJ2-7; a possible D gene is TRBD1 (5 bases). The V end was cut by 1 base, the J end by 2 bases, with 12 bases between. The CDR3 covers 14 residues. CDR1 and CDR2 from the germline V gene are GTSNPN and SVGIG (reference sequence). The CDR3 protein is CAWSGGQGTYEQYF. The CDR3 DNA sequence: TGTGCCTGGAGTGGTGGGCAGGGTACCTACGAGCAGTACTTC. Together with reference TRBV30 and TRBJ2-7, the CDR3 gives the full variable domain: SQTIHQWPATLVQPVGSPLSLECTVEGTSNPNLYWYRQAAGRGLQLLFYSVGIGQISSEVPQNLSASRPQDRQFILSSKKLLLSDSGFYLCAWSGGQGTYEQYFGPGTRLTVT.

This chain connects TRBV19 to TRBJ1-6; D not certain. Germline lookup yields CDR1 LNHDA and CDR2 SQIVND (reference sequence). V gave up 11 bases and J gave up 0 bases, with 17 bases separating them. This CDR3 comprises 16 residues. Here the CDR3 reads CAPRWRESSYNSPLHF. For the CDR3, the DNA is TGTGCCCCAAGGTGGCGGGAGAGCTCCTATAATTCACCCCTCCACTTT.

This clone appeared a single time. The chain combines TRBV7-6 with TRBJ2-2; D unclear. The germline V and J ends were trimmed by 0 bases and 2 bases, with 10 bases remaining between them. Germline CDR1 reads SGHVS; CDR2 reads FNYEAQ. The CDR3 totals 16 residues. CDR3 in DNA: TGTGCCAGCAGCTTAGCCGAGTCATCCAACACCGGGGAGCTGTTTTTT. Translation gives CASSLAESSNTGELFF.

The V call is TRBV24-1, the J call TRBJ2-1, with TRBD1 matching 10 bases. Trimming removed 4 bases from V and 7 bases from J; junction bases left unmatched: 9. Per germline, CDR1 KGHDR and CDR2 SFDVKD. The CDR3 runs 16 residues. The CDR3 here is CATSDHDRGRGNEQFF. CDR3 sequence (DNA): TGTGCCACCAGTGACCACGACAGGGGGCGGGGGAATGAGCAGTTCTTC.

With regard to this clone: The junction and the germline gene differ at one end; a read error may be behind it. The V and J genes are TRBV5-1 and TRBJ1-1; D gene ambiguous. The length of the CDR3 is 12 residues. Germline V gene data show CDR1 as SGHRS and CDR2 as YFSETQ. CDR3 DNA sequence: TGCGCCAGCAGCTTAGCGGGTCAGCCCGAGAAATTT. Encoded protein: CASSLAGQPEKF.

This clone has just a few counts. The chain uses TRBV11-3 and TRBJ1-1, with 7 bases fitting TRBD1. Germline trimming cut 3 bases from V and 7 bases from J; bases unmatched to any gene: 5. Germline CDR1 reads SGHNT; CDR2 reads YENEEA. This CDR3 comprises 13 residues. CDR3 residues: CASSFSRDSEAFF. Written as DNA, the CDR3 is TGTGCCAGCAGCTTTTCCCGGGACAGTGAAGCTTTCTTT.

The CDR3 DNA reads TGTGCCACCAGCAGAGATAGGAGGGAGCAGTACTTC. It encodes CATSRDRREQYF. V gene TRBV15 combines with J gene TRBJ2-7, with D possibly being TRBD2 (5 bases). This CDR3 region has 12 residues. V lost 0 bases and J lost 7, with 7 bases in between. Germline assignment: CDR1 LNHNV and CDR2 YYDKDF (reference sequence).

CDR3 nucleotide sequence: TGCGCCAGCAGCGAGTCCGGGGAGCTGTTTTTT. Residues: CASSESGELFF. The chain has TRBV5-1 and TRBJ2-2; no firm D call. CDR3 length equals 11 residues. Trimming shortened V by 4 bases and J by 6 bases, and 4 bases separated the two germline ends. The germline CDR1 and CDR2 sequences are SGHRS and YFSETQ.

This chain links TRBV28 with TRBJ1-2; D uncertain. V was shortened by 2 bases and J by 5 bases, with 6 bases between the two germline ends. The CDR3 is 12 residues long. CDR1 is MDHEN, CDR2 SYDVKM, per germline. CDR3 nucleotide sequence: TGTGCCAGCAGTTTAAATATGTATGGCTACACCTTC. It translates to CASSLNMYGYTF.

This chain joins TRBV10-3 and TRBJ1-5, with D perhaps matching TRBD1 (6 bases). Germline-derived CDR1 and CDR2 are ENHRY and SYGVKD. V dropped 4 bases and J dropped 1 base, with 11 bases sitting between them. This CDR3 spans 15 amino acids. The CDR3 here is CAISAQGLSNQPQHF. CDR3 DNA: TGTGCCATCAGTGCACAGGGTCTCAGCAATCAGCCCCAGCATTTT.

V is TRBV5-8 and J is TRBJ1-4; D unresolved. The V gene's germline CDR1 is SGHTS and CDR2 YDEGEE. The V gene lost 3 bases and the J gene lost 6 bases, with 21 bases spanning the gap. The CDR3 is made up of 17 amino acids. The CDR3 region has the DNA TGTGCCAGCAGCTGGTGGATCTCGTCCATCGCGGATGAAAAACTGTTTTTT. Amino acid sequence: CASSWWISSIADEKLFF.

This rearrangement joins TRBV7-9 to TRBJ1-4; 7 bases fit TRBD1. In germline, CDR1 is SEHNR, CDR2 FQNEAQ (reference sequence). The CDR3 extends over 15 amino acids. Trimming cost V 5 bases and J 8 bases; bases outside gene matches: 11. Here the CDR3 reads CASSGRGTATEKLFF. CDR3 DNA: TGTGCCAGCAGCGGACGAGGGACAGCGACCGAAAAACTGTTTTTT. The whole variable domain, filled in from reference TRBV7-9 and TRBJ1-4, reads DTGVSQNPRHKITKRGQNVTFRCDPISEHNRLYWYRQTLGQGPEFLTYFQNEAQLEKSRLLSDRFSAERPKGSFSTLEIQRTEQGDSAMYLCASSGRGTATEKLFFGSGTQLSVL.

CDR3 protein: CASSFGTSGRADYEQYF. CDR3 DNA: TGTGCCAGCAGCTTTGGGACTAGCGGGAGAGCCGACTACGAGCAGTACTTC. The rearrangement joins TRBV5-6 to TRBJ2-7, with 14 bases matching TRBD2. The CDR3 is made up of 17 amino acids. Trimming took 2 bases from V and 3 from J; bases not matched to a gene: 7. Germline V gene sequence: CDR1 SGHDT, CDR2 YYEEEE. The full variable domain, rest sourced from reference TRBV5-6 and TRBJ2-7, is DAGVTQSPTHLIKTRGQQVTLRCSPKSGHDTVSWYQQALGQGPQFIFQYYEEEERQRGNFPDRFSGHQFPNYSSELNVNALLLGDSALYLCASSFGTSGRADYEQYFGPGTRLTVT.

The V call is TRBV7-6, the J call TRBJ1-5; tentatively, D is TRBD1 (6 bases). Trimming shortened V by 4 bases and J by 2 bases, and 12 bases separated the two germline ends. The CDR3 is 15 residues long. Per germline, CDR1 SGHVS and CDR2 FNYEAQ. The CDR3 here is CASSWGPWGNQPQHF. The CDR3 nucleotides are TGTGCCAGCAGCTGGGGGCCCTGGGGCAATCAGCCCCAGCATTTT.

This clone was recorded only once. The V gene is TRBV21-1, the J gene TRBJ1-2; TRBD1, the table's D call, was not compared with the DNA. TRBV21-1 is reported as a pseudogene. This CDR3 contains 16 residues. In nucleotides, the CDR3 is TGTGCCAGCAGCAAAGCTCTCAGGGTGGCGAACTATGGCTACACCTTC. This sequence encodes CASSKALRVANYGYTF.

The chain carries TRBV19 and TRBJ2-1; TRBD2 agrees at 13 bases. Germline assignment: CDR1 LNHDA and CDR2 SQIVND (reference sequence). The CDR3 is made up of 17 amino acids. After removal of 3 bases from V and 7 bases from J, the junction contained 9 bases not matched to a gene. The CDR3 nucleotides are TGTGCCAGTAGTATCAGTACTAGCGGGAGGGGGGGTAATGAGCAGTTCTTC. The encoded protein is CASSISTSGRGGNEQFF.